Each of the 12 T cell receptor beta chains below was sequenced from the same sample in a study of preoperative IRX-2 immunotherapy in early breast cancer. Treatment defined: preoperative locoregional IRX-2 cytokine immunotherapy. Data came from immunoSEQ multiplex PCR; TCRdb stores just in-frame clones and leaves some out. The data hold roughly 62,000 clones, with roughly 94% observed a single time. This sample was gathered from a patient treated with IRX-2 immunotherapy. All receptors derive from a human donor with breast cancer.

The gene calls are TRBV4-3 and TRBJ2-2; 9 bases line up with TRBD1. Germline CDR1 reads LGHNA; CDR2 reads YSLEER. V trimming: 1 base; J trimming: 7 bases; junction bases outside the gene matches: 7. The CDR3 is 16 amino acids. CDR3 sequence: CASSQGTGALGGELFF. The CDR3 region has the DNA TGCGCCAGCAGCCAAGGGACAGGGGCGCTTGGCGGGGAGCTGTTTTTT.

The chain combines TRBV19 with TRBJ1-5; D remains ambiguous. This CDR3 contains 15 residues. V was pared by 5 bases and J by 6 bases, with 17 bases between. Looked up from germline, CDR1 is LNHDA and CDR2 is SQIVND (reference sequence). The CDR3: CASSRGKQIPQPQHF. The CDR3 DNA reads as TGTGCCAGTAGTCGCGGCAAACAGATACCTCAGCCCCAGCATTTT. Supplemented by reference TRBV19 and TRBJ1-5, the full variable domain reads DGGITQSPKYLFRKEGQNVTLSCEQNLNHDAMYWYRQDPGQGLRLIYYSQIVNDFQKGDIAEGYSVSREKKESFPLTVTSAQKNPTAFYLCASSRGKQIPQPQHFGDGTRLSIL.

The chain uses TRBV6-6 and TRBJ1-4, with D perhaps matching TRBD1 (6 bases). V was clipped by 5 bases and J by 7 bases, with 14 bases between them. The CDR3 is made up of 14 amino acids. Germline V gene sequence: CDR1 MNHNY, CDR2 SVGAGI (reference sequence). The CDR3 loop is CASSTGGAGEKLFF. CDR3 in DNA: TGTGCCAGCAGTACCGGGGGCGCGGGTGAAAAACTGTTTTTT.

The CDR3, as DNA: TGCGCCAGCAGCTTGAACACCCAGAACGGAAACACCATATATTTT. It is translated as CASSLNTQNGNTIYF. The chain couples TRBV5-1 to TRBJ1-3; no clear D. The V gene lost 1 base and the J gene lost 4 bases, with 12 bases spanning the gap. The CDR3 sequence is 15 residues long. The germline gives CDR1 SGHRS, CDR2 YFSETQ.

This chain connects TRBV29-1 to TRBJ2-1, with D hard to call. Trimming left V 4 bases short and J 7 bases short, with 11 bases between. The CDR3 length is 12 residues. The germline CDR1 and CDR2 sequences are SQVTM and ANQGSEA. CDR3 region: CSVVARVNEQFF. The CDR3 DNA reads TGCAGCGTTGTGGCTCGGGTTAATGAGCAGTTCTTC.

V and J are TRBV2 and TRBJ2-3; 12 nucleotides agree with TRBD2. The CDR3 totals 17 residues. Germline assignment: CDR1 SNHLY and CDR2 FYNNEI. V shed 7 bases, J shed 7 bases, and the junction held 15 bases outside the gene matches. Written as DNA, the CDR3 is TGTGCCAGCACCCCCGGTCGGACTAGCGGGGTACGATATACGCAGTATTTT. This translates into CASTPGRTSGVRYTQYF.

This chain connects TRBV6-6 to TRBJ2-7, with D perhaps matching TRBD2 (5 bases). Germline loops: CDR1 MNHNY, CDR2 SVGAGI (reference sequence). V was clipped by 7 bases and J by 4 bases, with 23 bases between them. This CDR3 region has 16 residues. This CDR3 reads CASTPGLTGKWYEQYF. The DNA for the CDR3 is TGTGCCAGCACCCCCGGCCTCACCGGGAAGTGGTACGAGCAGTACTTC.

The rearrangement joins TRBV6-1 to TRBJ1-1; D is ambiguous. V lost 8 bases and J 1 base, leaving 11 bases between the germline ends. From germline, CDR1 is MNHNS and CDR2 SASEGT. This CDR3 spans 13 amino acids. CDR3 DNA sequence: TGTGCCAGCGGGCGAGTTCAGAACACTGAAGCTTTCTTT. Protein sequence: CASGRVQNTEAFF.

The V gene is TRBV27, the J gene TRBJ1-2, with D hard to call. The CDR3 covers 12 residues. Germline lookup yields CDR1 MNHEY and CDR2 SMNVEV (reference sequence). Trimming left V 8 bases short and J 8 bases short, with 15 bases between. In nucleotides, the CDR3 is TGTGCCAGCGCGGGGAACGGGATAGGCTACACCTTC. Protein sequence: CASAGNGIGYTF.

The chain links TRBV7-2 to TRBJ2-7; D is uncertain. The CDR3 runs 14 residues. The V gene lost 1 base and the J gene lost 1 base, with 8 bases spanning the gap. Germline CDR1 reads SGHTA; CDR2 reads FQGNSA. The CDR3 DNA sequence: TGTGCCAGCAGCTTAGGGTCCAGTTCCTACGAGCAGTACTTC. Protein product: CASSLGSSSYEQYF.

This chain uses TRBV19 with TRBJ1-2; 10 nucleotides match TRBD1. Germline V gene sequence: CDR1 LNHDA, CDR2 SQIVND (reference sequence). The junction had 10 bases not matched to a gene; V was cut back by 6 bases and J by 6 bases. The CDR3 totals 15 residues. CDR3 in amino acids: CASRKLDRGGDGYTF. CDR3 sequence (DNA): TGTGCCAGTAGAAAGCTGGACAGGGGGGGGGATGGCTACACCTTC.

The V call is TRBV6-1, the J call TRBJ1-1, with TRBD1 matching 8 bases. V was pared by 1 base and J by 4 bases, with 5 bases of the junction left unmatched. Germline V gene sequence: CDR1 MNHNS, CDR2 SASEGT. CDR3 size: 15 residues. As DNA, the CDR3 is TGTGCCAGCAGTGAAGGGACAGGGTGGAGCACTGAAGCTTTCTTT. This sequence encodes CASSEGTGWSTEAFF.